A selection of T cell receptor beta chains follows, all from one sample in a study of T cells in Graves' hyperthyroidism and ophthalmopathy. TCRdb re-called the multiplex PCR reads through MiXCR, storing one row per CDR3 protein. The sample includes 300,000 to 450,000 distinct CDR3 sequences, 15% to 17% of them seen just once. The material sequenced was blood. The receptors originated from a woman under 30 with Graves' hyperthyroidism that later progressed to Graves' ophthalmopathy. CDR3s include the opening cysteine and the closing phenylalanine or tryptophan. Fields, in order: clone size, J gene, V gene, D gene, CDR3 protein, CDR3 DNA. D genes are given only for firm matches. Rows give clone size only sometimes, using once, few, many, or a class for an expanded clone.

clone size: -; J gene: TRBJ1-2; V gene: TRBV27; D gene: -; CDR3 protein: CASKGQYYGYTF; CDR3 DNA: TGTGCCAGCAAGGGGCAGTATTATGGCTACACCTTC
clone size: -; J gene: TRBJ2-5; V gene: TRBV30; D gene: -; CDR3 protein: CAWSGLYGETQYF; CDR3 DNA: TGTGCCTGGAGTGGACTTTACGGAGAGACCCAGTACTTC
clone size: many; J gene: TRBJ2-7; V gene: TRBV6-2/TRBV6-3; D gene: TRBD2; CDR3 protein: CASSYSKLSGRPGGIYEQYF; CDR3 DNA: TGTGCCAGCAGTTACTCGAAGCTTAGCGGGAGGCCAGGGGGGATCTACGAGCAGTACTTC
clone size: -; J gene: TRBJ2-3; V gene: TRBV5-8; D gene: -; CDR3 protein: CASTEGSFGTDTQYF; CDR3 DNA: TGTGCCAGCACAGAAGGGTCTTTCGGCACAGATACGCAGTATTTT
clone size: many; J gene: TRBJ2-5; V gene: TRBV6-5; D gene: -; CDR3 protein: CASSYRGNLQGRETQYF; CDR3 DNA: TGTGCCAGCAGTTACCGCGGGAATCTGCAGGGGAGAGAGACCCAGTACTTC
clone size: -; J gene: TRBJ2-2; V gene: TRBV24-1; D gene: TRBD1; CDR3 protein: CATSDPRQGSTGELFF; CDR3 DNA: TGTGCCACCAGTGACCCCCGACAGGGGAGCACCGGGGAGCTGTTTTTT
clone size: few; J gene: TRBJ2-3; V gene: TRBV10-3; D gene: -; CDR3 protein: CAISERRGSGSGTDTQYF; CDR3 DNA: TGTGCCATCAGTGAGCGCAGGGGCAGTGGTAGCGGCACAGATACGCAGTATTTT
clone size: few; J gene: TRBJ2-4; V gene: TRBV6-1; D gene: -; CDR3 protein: CASSRRGEDIQYF; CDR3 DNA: TGTGCCAGCAGTAGGAGGGGAGAAGACATTCAGTACTTC
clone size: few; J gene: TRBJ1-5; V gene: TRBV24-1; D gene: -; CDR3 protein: CATSGASRIQPQHF; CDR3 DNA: TGTGCCACCAGTGGGGCAAGCAGAATCCAGCCCCAGCATTTT
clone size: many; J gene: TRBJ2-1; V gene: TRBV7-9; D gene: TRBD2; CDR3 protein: CASSWLAGGNEQFF; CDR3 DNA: TGTGCCAGCAGCTGGCTAGCGGGAGGGAATGAGCAGTTCTTC
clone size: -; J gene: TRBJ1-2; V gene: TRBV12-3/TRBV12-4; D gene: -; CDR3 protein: CASSLVRETGGYTF; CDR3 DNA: TGTGCCAGCAGTTTAGTCAGGGAGACCGGGGGCTACACCTTC
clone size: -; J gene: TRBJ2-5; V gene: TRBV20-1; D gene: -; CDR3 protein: CSARHGQETQYF; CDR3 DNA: TGCAGTGCTAGACATGGTCAAGAGACCCAGTACTTC
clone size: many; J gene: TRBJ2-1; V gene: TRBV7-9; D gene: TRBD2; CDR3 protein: CASSLVGTTPNEQFF; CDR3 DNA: TGTGCCAGCAGCTTAGTGGGGACTACGCCGAATGAGCAGTTCTTC
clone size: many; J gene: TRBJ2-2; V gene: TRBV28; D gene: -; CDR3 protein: CASSFRHTNTGELFF; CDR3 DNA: TGTGCCAGCAGTTTTCGTCATACGAACACCGGGGAGCTGTTTTTT
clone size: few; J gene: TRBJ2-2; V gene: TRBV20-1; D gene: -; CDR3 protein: CSASMAGINTGELFF; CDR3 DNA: TGCAGTGCTAGTATGGCGGGAATAAACACCGGGGAGCTGTTTTTT
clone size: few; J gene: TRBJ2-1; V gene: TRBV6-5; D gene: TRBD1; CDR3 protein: CASSYSGTGAYNEQFF; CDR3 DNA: TGTGCCAGCAGTTACTCAGGGACAGGGGCCTACAATGAGCAGTTCTTC
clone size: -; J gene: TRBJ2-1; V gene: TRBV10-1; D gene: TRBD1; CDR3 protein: CASSELQGVGYNEQFF; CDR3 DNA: TGCGCCAGCAGTGAGCTCCAGGGGGTAGGATACAATGAGCAGTTCTTC
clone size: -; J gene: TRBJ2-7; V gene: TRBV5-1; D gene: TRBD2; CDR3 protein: CASSSGAGGGYEQYF; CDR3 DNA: TGCGCCAGCAGCTCGGGAGCGGGAGGGGGCTACGAGCAGTACTTC
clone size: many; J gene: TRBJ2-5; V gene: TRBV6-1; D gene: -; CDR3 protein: CASSGQGGPETQYF; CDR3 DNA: TGTGCCAGCAGTGGCCAGGGAGGACCAGAGACCCAGTACTTC
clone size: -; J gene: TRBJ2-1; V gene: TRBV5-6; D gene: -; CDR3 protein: CASSLRRRPSYNEQFF; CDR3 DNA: TGTGCCAGCAGCTTGCGGCGGCGGCCCTCCTACAATGAGCAGTTCTTC
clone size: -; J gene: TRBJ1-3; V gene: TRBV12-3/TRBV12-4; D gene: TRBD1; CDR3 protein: CASSPEGASGNTIYF; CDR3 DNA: TGTGCCAGCAGTCCAGAGGGGGCCTCTGGAAACACCATATATTTT
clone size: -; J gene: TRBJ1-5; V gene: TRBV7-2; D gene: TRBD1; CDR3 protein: CASSPQQGQYQPQHF; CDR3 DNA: TGTGCCAGCAGCCCTCAACAGGGGCAATATCAGCCCCAGCATTTT
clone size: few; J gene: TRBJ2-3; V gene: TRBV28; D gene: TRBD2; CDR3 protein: CASSLLGGRDTQYF; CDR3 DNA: TGTGCCAGCAGTTTATTGGGCGGGAGGGATACGCAGTATTTT
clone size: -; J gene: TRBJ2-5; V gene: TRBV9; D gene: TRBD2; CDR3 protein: CASSASGTSGRETQYF; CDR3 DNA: TGTGCCAGCAGCGCCTCCGGGACTAGCGGGAGGGAGACCCAGTACTTC
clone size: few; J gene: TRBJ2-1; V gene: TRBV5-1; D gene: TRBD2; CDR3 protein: CASSLINPGLASFNEQFF; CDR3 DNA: TGCGCCAGCAGCTTGATAAATCCGGGACTAGCCAGTTTCAATGAGCAGTTCTTC
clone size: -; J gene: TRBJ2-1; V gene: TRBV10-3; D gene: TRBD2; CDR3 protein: CAITSSGRGTYNEQFF; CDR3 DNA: TGTGCCATCACTAGTAGCGGGAGGGGGACCTACAATGAGCAGTTCTTC
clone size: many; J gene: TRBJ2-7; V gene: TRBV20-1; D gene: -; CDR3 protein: CSAIKGLHYEQYF; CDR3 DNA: TGCAGTGCAATAAAGGGACTCCACTACGAGCAGTACTTC
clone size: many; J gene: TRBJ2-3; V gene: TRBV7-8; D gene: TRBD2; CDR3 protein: CASSKTTLAGTDTQYF; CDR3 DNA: TGTGCCAGCAGCAAAACCACACTAGCGGGCACAGATACGCAGTATTTT
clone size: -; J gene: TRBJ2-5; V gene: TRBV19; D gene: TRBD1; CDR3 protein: CASSQFRDRVFQETQYF; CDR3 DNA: TGTGCCAGTAGTCAATTCCGGGACAGAGTATTCCAAGAGACCCAGTACTTC
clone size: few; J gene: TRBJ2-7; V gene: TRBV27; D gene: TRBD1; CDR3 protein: CASSWQGAYEQYF; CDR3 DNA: TGTGCCAGCAGTTGGCAGGGGGCCTACGAGCAGTACTTC
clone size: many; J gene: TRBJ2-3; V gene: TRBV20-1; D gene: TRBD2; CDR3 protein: CSARDWFSSGKEDTQYF; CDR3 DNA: TGCAGTGCTAGAGATTGGTTTTCTAGCGGGAAGGAAGATACGCAGTATTTT
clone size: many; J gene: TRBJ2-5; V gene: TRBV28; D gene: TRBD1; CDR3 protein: CASSQSGGDRGSPWETQYF; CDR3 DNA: TGTGCCAGCAGTCAGAGTGGTGGGGACAGGGGCTCTCCATGGGAGACCCAGTACTTC
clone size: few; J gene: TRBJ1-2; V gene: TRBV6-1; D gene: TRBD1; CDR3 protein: CASSRDGQGPGYTF; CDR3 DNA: TGTGCCAGCAGTCGGGACGGACAGGGCCCTGGCTACACCTTC
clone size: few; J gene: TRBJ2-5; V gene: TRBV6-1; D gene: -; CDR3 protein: CASKTGTYQETQYF; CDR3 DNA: TGTGCCAGCAAGACGGGGACGTACCAAGAGACCCAGTACTTC
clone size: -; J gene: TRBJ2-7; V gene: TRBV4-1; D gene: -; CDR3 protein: CASSQDGRENYEQYF; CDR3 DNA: TGCGCCAGCAGCCAAGACGGCAGGGAAAACTACGAGCAGTACTTC
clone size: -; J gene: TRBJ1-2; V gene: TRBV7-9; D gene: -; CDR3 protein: CASSRGQWYGYTF; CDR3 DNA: TGTGCCAGCAGCCGCGGGCAGTGGTATGGCTACACCTTC
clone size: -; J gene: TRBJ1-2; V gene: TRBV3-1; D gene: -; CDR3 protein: CASSQLPAGYGYTF; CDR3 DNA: TGTGCCAGCAGCCAATTGCCTGCTGGCTATGGCTACACCTTC
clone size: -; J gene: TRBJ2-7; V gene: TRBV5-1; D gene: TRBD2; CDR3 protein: CASSLAGGEWDYEQYF; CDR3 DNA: TGCGCCAGCAGCTTGGCCGGGGGGGAGTGGGACTACGAGCAGTACTTC
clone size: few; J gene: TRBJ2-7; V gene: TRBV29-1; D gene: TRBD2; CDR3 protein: CSVGLAGTSYEQYF; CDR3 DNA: TGCAGCGTTGGGCTAGCGGGGACCAGCTACGAGCAGTACTTC
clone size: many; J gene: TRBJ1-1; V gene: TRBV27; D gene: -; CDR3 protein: CASSLLAGEEAFF; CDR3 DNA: TGTGCCAGCAGTTTATTGGCCGGGGAAGAAGCTTTCTTT
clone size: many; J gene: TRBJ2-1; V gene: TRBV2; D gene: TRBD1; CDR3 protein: CASRSRDSTYNEQFF; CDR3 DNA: TGTGCCAGCAGGTCCCGGGACAGTACCTACAATGAGCAGTTCTTC
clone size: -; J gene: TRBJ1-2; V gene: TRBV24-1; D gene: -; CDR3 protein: CATSDLHTNYGYTF; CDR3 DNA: TGTGCCACCAGTGATTTGCACACAAACTATGGCTACACCTTC
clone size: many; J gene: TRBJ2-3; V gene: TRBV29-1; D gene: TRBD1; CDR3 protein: CSGQGRADTQYF; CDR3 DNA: TGCAGCGGACAGGGAAGGGCAGATACGCAGTATTTT
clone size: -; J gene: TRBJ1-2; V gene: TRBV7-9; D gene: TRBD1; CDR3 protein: CASSGGQGYGYTF; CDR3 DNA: TGTGCCAGCAGCGGGGGACAGGGGTATGGCTACACCTTC
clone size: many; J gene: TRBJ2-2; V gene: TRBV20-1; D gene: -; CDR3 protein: CSARDPTGTAGELFF; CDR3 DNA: TGCAGTGCTAGAGACCCTACAGGGACGGCCGGGGAGCTGTTTTTT
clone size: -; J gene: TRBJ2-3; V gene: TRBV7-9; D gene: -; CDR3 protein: CASGDPAHPDTQYF; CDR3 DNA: TGTGCCAGCGGAGACCCCGCCCACCCAGATACGCAGTATTTT
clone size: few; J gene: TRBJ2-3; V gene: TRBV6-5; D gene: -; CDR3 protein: CASSYGGAADTQYF; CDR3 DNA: TGTGCCAGCAGTTACGGGGGAGCGGCAGATACGCAGTATTTT
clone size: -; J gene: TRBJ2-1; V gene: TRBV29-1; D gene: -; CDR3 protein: CSVEHSSSYNEQFF; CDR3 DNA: TGCAGCGTTGAACATTCGAGCTCCTACAATGAGCAGTTCTTC
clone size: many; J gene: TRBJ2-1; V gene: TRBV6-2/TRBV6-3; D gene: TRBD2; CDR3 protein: CASSTTSGRYNEQFF; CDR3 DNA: TGTGCCAGCAGTACGACTAGCGGGAGGTACAATGAGCAGTTCTTC
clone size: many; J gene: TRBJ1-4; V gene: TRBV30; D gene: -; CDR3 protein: CAWGENEKLFF; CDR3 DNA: TGTGCCTGGGGAGAGAATGAAAAACTGTTTTTT
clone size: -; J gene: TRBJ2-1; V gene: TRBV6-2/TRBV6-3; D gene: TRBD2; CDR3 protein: CASSELAGGPTLEQFF; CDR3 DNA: TGTGCCAGCAGCGAACTAGCGGGAGGGCCGACTCTTGAGCAGTTCTTC
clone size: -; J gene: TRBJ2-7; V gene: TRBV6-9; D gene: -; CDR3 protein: CASSWSSAVPSYEQYF; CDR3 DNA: TGTGCCAGCAGTTGGTCCTCGGCGGTCCCCAGCTACGAGCAGTACTTC
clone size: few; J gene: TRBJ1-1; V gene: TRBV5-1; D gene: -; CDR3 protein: CASSWVSGVGYTEAFF; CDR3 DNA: TGCGCCAGCAGCTGGGTCTCAGGGGTGGGCTACACTGAAGCTTTCTTT
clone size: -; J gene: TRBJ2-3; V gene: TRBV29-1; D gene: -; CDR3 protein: CSVGRWGGKAADTQYF; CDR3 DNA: TGCAGCGTCGGCAGATGGGGGGGCAAGGCGGCAGATACGCAGTATTTT
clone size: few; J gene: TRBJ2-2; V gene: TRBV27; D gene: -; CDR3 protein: CASTWGSNTGELFF; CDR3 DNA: TGTGCCAGCACCTGGGGCTCGAACACCGGGGAGCTGTTTTTT
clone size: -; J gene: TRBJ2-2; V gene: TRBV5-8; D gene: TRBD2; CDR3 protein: CASSPGLAGDYSVRELFF; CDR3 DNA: TGTGCCAGCAGTCCCGGACTAGCGGGAGATTATAGTGTAAGGGAGCTGTTTTTT